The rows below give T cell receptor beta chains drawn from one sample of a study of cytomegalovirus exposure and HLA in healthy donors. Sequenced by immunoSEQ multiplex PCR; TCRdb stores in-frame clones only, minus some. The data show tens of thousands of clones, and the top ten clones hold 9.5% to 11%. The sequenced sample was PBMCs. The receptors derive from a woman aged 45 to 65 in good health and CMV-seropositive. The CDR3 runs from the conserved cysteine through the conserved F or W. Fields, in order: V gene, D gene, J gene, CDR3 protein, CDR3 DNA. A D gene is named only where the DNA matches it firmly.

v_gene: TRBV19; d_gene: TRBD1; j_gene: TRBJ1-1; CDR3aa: CASHRGLVDTEAFF; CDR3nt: TGTGCCAGCCACAGGGGGCTAGTTGACACTGAAGCTTTCTTT
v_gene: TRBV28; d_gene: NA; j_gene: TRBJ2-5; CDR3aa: CASSWITLGETQYF; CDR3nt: TGTGCCAGCAGTTGGATCACACTCGGGGAGACCCAGTACTTC
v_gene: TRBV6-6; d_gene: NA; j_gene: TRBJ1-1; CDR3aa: CASTPSPSTNTEAFF; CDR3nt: TGTGCCAGCACTCCCAGTCCCTCAACGAACACTGAAGCTTTCTTT
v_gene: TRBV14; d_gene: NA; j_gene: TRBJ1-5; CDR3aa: CASSRRDRRSSNQPQHF; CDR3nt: TGTGCCAGCAGCCGCAGAGACAGGCGGAGTAGCAATCAGCCCCAGCATTTT
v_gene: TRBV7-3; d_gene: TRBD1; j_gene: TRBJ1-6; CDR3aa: CASSPDRAGSPLHF; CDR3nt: TGTGCCAGCAGCCCGGACAGGGCCGGTTCACCCCTCCACTTT
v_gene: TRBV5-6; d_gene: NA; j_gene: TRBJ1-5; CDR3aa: CASSWGSAEAQHF; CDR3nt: TGTGCCAGCAGCTGGGGCTCTGCCGAAGCCCAGCATTTT
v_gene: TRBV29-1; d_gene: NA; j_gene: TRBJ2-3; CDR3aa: CSVEGGDSGNTDTQYF; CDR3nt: TGCAGCGTTGAAGGGGGTGACTCGGGGAACACAGATACGCAGTATTTT
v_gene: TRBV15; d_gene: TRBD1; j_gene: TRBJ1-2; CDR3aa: CATSIRTGTGYTF; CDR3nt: TGTGCCACCAGCATACGGACAGGGACTGGCTACACCTTC
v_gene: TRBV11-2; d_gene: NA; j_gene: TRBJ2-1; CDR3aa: CASSLDLLSPYNEQFF; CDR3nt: TGTGCCAGCAGCTTAGATCTCCTGAGCCCCTACAATGAGCAGTTCTTC
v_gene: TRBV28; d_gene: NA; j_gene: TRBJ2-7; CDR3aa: CASGKAESYEQYF; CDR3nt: TGTGCCAGCGGAAAAGCGGAGTCCTACGAGCAGTACTTC
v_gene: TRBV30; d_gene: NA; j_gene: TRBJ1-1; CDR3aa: CAWSDGVPPEAFF; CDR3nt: TGTGCCTGGAGTGACGGGGTCCCGCCTGAAGCTTTCTTT
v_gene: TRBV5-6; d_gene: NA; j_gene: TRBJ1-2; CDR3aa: CASSLGVGVNYGYTF; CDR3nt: TGTGCCAGCAGCTTGGGAGTAGGGGTGAACTATGGCTACACCTTC
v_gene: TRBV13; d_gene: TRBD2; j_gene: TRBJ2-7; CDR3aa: CASSPTSGSGLYEQYF; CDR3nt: TGTGCCAGCAGTCCCACGAGCGGGAGTGGGCTCTACGAGCAGTACTTC
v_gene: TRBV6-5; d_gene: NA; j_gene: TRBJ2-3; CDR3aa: CASRLALGDTQYF; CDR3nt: TGTGCCAGCAGGCTAGCCCTAGGGGATACGCAGTATTTT
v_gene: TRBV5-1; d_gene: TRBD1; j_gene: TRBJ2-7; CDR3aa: CASSLLGDRDYEQYF; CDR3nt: TGCGCCAGCAGCTTGTTAGGCGACAGGGACTACGAGCAGTACTTC
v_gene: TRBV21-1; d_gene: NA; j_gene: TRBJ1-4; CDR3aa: CASSKAPGQPNEKLFF; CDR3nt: TGTGCCAGCAGCAAAGCGCCGGGACAACCTAATGAAAAACTGTTTTTT
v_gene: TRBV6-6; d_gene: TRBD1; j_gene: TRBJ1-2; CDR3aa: CASSHTVGTGEYGYTF; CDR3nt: TGTGCCAGCAGCCACACGGTTGGGACAGGGGAGTATGGCTACACCTTC
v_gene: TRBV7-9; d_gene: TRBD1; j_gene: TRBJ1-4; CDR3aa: CASLRQGSNEKLFF; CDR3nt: TGTGCCAGCCTTCGACAGGGAAGTAATGAAAAACTGTTTTTT
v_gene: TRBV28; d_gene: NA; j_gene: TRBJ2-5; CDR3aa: CASSRPGTAEETQYF; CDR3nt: TGTGCCAGCAGTCGCCCCGGGACTGCGGAAGAGACCCAGTACTTC
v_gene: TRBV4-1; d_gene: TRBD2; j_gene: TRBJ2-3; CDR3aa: CASSQESSGGAYTQYF; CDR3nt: TGCGCCAGCAGCCAAGAATCTAGCGGGGGGGCTTATACGCAGTATTTT
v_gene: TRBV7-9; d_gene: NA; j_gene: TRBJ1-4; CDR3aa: CASSSYTGELEKLFF; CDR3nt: TGTGCCAGCAGCTCCTACACGGGGGAACTTGAAAAACTGTTTTTT
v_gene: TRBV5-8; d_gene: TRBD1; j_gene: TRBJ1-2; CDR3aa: CASSLQGAPDYGYTF; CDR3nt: TGTGCCAGCAGCCTCCAGGGGGCGCCGGACTATGGCTACACCTTC
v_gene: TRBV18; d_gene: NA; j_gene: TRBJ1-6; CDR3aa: CASSPRENSPLHF; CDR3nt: TGTGCCAGCTCACCCCGGGAAAATTCACCCCTCCACTTT
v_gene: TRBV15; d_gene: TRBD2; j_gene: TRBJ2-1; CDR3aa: CATGGPTSGSYNEQFF; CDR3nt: TGTGCCACCGGGGGCCCGACTAGCGGGAGCTACAATGAGCAGTTCTTC
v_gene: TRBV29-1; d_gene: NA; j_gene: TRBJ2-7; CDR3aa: CSARERAYEQYF; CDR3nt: TGCAGCGCCCGGGAGCGGGCCTACGAGCAGTACTTC
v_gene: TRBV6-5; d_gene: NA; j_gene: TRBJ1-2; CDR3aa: CAARGLINYGYTF; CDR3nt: TGTGCCGCCCGCGGGCTGATTAACTATGGCTACACCTTC
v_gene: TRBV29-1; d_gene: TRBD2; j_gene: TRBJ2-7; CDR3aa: CSVGGTRESSYEQYF; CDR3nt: TGCAGCGTGGGAGGGACTAGGGAGAGCTCCTACGAGCAGTACTTC
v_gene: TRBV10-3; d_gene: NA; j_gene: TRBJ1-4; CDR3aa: CAISERGTNEKLFF; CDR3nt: TGTGCCATCAGTGAGAGGGGGACTAATGAAAAACTGTTTTTT
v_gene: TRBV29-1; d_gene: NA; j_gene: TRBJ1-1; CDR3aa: CSVENRQTLEAFF; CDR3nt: TGCAGCGTTGAAAATCGACAGACACTTGAAGCTTTCTTT
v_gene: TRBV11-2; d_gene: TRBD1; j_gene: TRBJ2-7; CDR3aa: CASSLDGTGSPYEQYF; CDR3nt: TGTGCCAGCAGCTTAGATGGGACAGGGTCCCCCTACGAGCAGTACTTC
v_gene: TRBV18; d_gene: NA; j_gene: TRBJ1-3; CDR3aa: CASSPKGLTSGNTIYF; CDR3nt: TGTGCCAGCTCACCAAAGGGGCTGACCTCTGGAAACACCATATATTTT
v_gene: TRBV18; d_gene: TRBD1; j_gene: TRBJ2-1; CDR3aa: CASSRQGNEQFF; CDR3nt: TGTGCCAGCTCTCGACAGGGGAATGAGCAGTTCTTC
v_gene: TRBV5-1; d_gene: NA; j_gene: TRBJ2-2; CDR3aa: CASSSLGPGELFF; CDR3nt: TGCGCCAGCAGCTCACTTGGGCCCGGGGAGCTGTTTTTT
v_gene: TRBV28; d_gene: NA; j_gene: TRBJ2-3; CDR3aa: CASSSRTLIGTDTQYF; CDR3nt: TGTGCCAGCAGTTCGCGGACACTTATAGGCACAGATACGCAGTATTTT
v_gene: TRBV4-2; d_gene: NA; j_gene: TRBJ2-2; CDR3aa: CASSQDPISETEITGELFF; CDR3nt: TGTGCCAGCAGCCAAGATCCGATCAGTGAGACTGAGATCACCGGGGAGCTGTTTTTT
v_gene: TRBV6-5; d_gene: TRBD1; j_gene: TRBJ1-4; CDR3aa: CASSYLGQGDEKLFF; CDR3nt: TGTGCCAGCAGTTACCTGGGACAGGGAGATGAAAAACTGTTTTTT
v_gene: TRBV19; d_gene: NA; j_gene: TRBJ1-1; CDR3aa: CASSRYMNTEAFF; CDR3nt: TGTGCCAGTAGTAGGTACATGAACACTGAAGCTTTCTTT
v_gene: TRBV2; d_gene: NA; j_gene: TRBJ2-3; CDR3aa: CASSGEGTGGDTQYF; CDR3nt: TGTGCCAGCAGTGGCGAAGGGACTGGGGGGGATACGCAGTATTTT
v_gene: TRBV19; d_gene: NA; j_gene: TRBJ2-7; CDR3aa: CASQGSYEQYF; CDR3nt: TGTGCCAGCCAGGGTTCCTACGAGCAGTACTTC
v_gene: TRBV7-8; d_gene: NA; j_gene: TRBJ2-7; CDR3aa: CASSLKPRDLRSEQYF; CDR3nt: TGTGCCAGCAGCTTAAAACCCCGGGACTTGCGGAGCGAGCAGTACTTC
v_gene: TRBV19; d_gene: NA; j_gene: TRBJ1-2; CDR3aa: CASSIGARQGGGYTF; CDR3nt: TGTGCCAGTAGTATTGGGGCCCGGCAGGGCGGAGGCTACACCTTC
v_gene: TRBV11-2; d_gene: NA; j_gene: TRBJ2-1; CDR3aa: CASSLVAEGSYNEQFF; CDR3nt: TGTGCCAGCAGCTTAGTAGCCGAGGGCTCCTACAATGAGCAGTTCTTC
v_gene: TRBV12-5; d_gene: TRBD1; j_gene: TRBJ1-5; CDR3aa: CASGQGNQPQHF; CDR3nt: TGTGCTAGTGGACAGGGGAATCAGCCCCAGCATTTT
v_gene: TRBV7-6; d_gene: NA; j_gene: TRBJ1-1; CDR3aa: CASSLETGGNTEAFF; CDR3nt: TGTGCCAGCAGCTTAGAGACAGGCGGGAACACTGAAGCTTTCTTT
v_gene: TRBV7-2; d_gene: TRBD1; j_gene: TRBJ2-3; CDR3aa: CASSLAAGGGTDTQYF; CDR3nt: TGTGCCAGCAGCTTAGCGGCAGGGGGCGGCACAGATACGCAGTATTTT
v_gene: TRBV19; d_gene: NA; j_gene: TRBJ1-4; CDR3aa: CASSMSRGGFSTNEKLFF; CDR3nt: TGTGCCAGTAGTATGTCTAGGGGGGGCTTTTCTACTAATGAAAAACTGTTTTTT
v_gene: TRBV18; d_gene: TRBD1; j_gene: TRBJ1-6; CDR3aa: CASSPGQGNYNSPLHF; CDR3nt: TGTGCCAGCTCACCCGGACAGGGCAACTATAATTCACCCCTCCACTTT
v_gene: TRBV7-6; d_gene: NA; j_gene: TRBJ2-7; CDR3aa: CASSSDSSYEQYF; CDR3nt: TGTGCCAGCAGCTCCGACAGCTCCTACGAGCAGTACTTC
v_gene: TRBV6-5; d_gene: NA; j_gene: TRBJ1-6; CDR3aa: CASRQQESPLHF; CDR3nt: TGTGCCAGCAGACAACAGGAGTCACCCCTCCACTTT
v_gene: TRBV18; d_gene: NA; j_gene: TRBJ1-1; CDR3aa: CASSPWSGAPLGTEAFF; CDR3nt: TGTGCCAGCTCACCATGGAGTGGCGCCCCCCTCGGGACTGAAGCTTTCTTT
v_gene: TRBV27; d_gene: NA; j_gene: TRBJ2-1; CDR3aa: CASSWRGSWNEQFF; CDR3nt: TGTGCCAGCAGTTGGCGGGGCTCTTGGAATGAGCAGTTCTTC
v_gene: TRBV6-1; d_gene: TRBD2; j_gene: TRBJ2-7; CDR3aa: CASSDMGLSGRAYEQYF; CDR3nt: TGTGCCAGCAGTGACATGGGGTTGAGCGGGAGGGCCTACGAGCAGTACTTC